These T cell receptor beta chains were read from a single sample in a study of control samples from healthy donors and cancer patients. Assay used: immunoSEQ multiplex PCR; TCRdb lists only in-frame clones, some missing. The table records roughly 100,000 clones, about 86% of them present only once. The sequencing input was blood. The source is a woman in her forties or fifties in good health. The CDR3 runs from the conserved cysteine through the conserved F or W. A D gene is named only where the DNA matches it firmly.

>.|TRBJ1-4|TRBV4-2
TGTGCCAGCAGCCCGAAGTGGGCAACTAATGAAAAACTGTTTTTT
CASSPKWATNEKLFF
>TRBD1|TRBJ1-2|TRBV10-1
TGCGCCAGCAGTGAGTCGGGACAGGGGTTTCGGAGGCATGGCTACACCTTC
CASSESGQGFRRHGYTF
>.|TRBJ2-7|TRBV7-3
TGTGCCAGCAGCCCGGTAGGAGGGGGGAAGGAGCAGTACTTC
CASSPVGGGKEQYF
>.|TRBJ1-4|TRBV9
TGTGCCAGCAGCGTAGGTGGCCTAACTAATGAAAAACTGTTTTTT
CASSVGGLTNEKLFF
>TRBD2|TRBJ2-7|TRBV19
TGTGCCAGTCGGGCTAGCGGAGGAGAGCAGTACTTC
CASRASGGEQYF
>TRBD2|TRBJ2-7|TRBV6-5
TGTGCCAGCAGCGGCGGGAGGGGGTACGAGCAGTACTTC
CASSGGRGYEQYF
>.|TRBJ2-1|TRBV19
TGTGCCAGTAGTACTCAAACTAGGAATGAGCAGTTCTTC
CASSTQTRNEQFF
>.|TRBJ2-5|TRBV5-4
TGTGCCAGCAGCCAGGACTCCCTAGCCACCCAGTACTTC
CASSQDSLATQYF
>TRBD2|TRBJ2-7|TRBV11-2
TGTGCCAGCAGCTTAGAACTCTCTGGACTAGCATCCATCTACGAGCAGTACTTC
CASSLELSGLASIYEQYF
>.|TRBJ2-3|TRBV5-8
TGTGCCAGCCGCACAAGGAGGGGGTGGGCAGATACGCAGTATTTT
CASRTRRGWADTQYF
>TRBD2|TRBJ2-3|TRBV6-2/TRBV6-3
TGTGCCAGCAGTTACGAGGGACTACCTACAGATACGCAGTATTTT
CASSYEGLPTDTQYF